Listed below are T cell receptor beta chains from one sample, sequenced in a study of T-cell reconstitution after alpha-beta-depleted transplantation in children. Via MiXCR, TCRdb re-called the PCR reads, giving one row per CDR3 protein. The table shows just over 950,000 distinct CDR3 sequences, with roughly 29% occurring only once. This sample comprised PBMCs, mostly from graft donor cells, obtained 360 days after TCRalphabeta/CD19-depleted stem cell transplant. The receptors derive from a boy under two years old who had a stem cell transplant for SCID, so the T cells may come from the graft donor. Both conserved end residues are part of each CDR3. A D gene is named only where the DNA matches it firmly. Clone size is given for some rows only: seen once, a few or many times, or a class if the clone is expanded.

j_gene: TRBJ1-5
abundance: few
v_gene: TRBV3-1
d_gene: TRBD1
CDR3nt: TGTGCCAGCAGCCAAGGGGGGACAGGGGGGAACCAGCCCCAGCATTTT
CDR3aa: CASSQGGTGGNQPQHF

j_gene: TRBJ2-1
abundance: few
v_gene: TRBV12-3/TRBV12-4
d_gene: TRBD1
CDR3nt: TGTGCCAGCAGTGGGTCCGGGACAGAGCCCTACAATGAGCAGTTCTTC
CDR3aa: CASSGSGTEPYNEQFF

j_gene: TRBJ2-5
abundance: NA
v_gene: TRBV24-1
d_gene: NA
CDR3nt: TGTGCCACCAGTGATTTGCTAACCCAGTACTTC
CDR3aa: CATSDLLTQYF

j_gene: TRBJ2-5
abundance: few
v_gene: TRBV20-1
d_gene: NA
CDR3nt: TGCAGTGCTCATGACCGGGACCCAGCTTCGGGAGAGACCCAGTACTTC
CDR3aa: CSAHDRDPASGETQYF

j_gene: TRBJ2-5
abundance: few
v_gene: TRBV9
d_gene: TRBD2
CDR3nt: TGTGCCAGCAGCGTAGCGGGGGGGTTTGGGGAGACCCAGTACTTC
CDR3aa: CASSVAGGFGETQYF

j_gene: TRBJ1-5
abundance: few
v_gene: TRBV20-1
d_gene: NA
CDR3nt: TGCAGTGCCGCCAGCCAATCAGGCAGCAATCAGCCCCAGCATTTT
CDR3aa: CSAASQSGSNQPQHF

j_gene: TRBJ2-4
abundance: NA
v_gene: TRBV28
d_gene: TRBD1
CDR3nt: TGTGCCAGCAGTCCATCCGGGACAGGGCTAGCCAAAAACATTCAGTACTTC
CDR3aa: CASSPSGTGLAKNIQYF

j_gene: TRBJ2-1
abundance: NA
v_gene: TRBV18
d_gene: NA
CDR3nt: TGTGCCAGCTCACCAGGACTCGCAACGATGAATGAGCAGTTCTTC
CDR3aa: CASSPGLATMNEQFF

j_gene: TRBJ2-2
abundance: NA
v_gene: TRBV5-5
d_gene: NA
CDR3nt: TGTGCCAGCAGCTTGGTGGTGGGTTCTCGGTCGGGCGGGGAGCTGTTTTTT
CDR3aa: CASSLVVGSRSGGELFF

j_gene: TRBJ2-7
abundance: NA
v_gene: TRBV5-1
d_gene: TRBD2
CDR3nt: TGCGCCAGCAGCCCTGGGGGGACTACTCCGGGGGAGCAGTACTTC
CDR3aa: CASSPGGTTPGEQYF

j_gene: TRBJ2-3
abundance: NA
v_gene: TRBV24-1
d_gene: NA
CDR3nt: TGTGCCACCAGTGATTCTGACAGTAGGGGTCGAGATACGCAGTATTTT
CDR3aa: CATSDSDSRGRDTQYF

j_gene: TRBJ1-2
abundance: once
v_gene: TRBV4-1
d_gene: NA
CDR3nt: TGCGCCAGCAGCCAAGCTACGTCTTCTCCTGGCTACACCTTC
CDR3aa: CASSQATSSPGYTF

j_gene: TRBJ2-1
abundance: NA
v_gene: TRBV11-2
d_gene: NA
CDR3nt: TGTGCCAGCAGCCCCCAACAGGGTCCCTACAATGAGCAGTTCTTC
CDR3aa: CASSPQQGPYNEQFF

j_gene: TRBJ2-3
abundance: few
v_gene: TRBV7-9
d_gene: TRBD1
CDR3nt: TGTGCCAGCAGCCCCGGACAGGGTGTGGATACGCAGTATTTT
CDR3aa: CASSPGQGVDTQYF

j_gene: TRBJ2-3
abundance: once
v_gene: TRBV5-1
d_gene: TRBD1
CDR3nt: TGCGCCAGCAATGAGGGACAGTACACAGATACGCAGTATTTT
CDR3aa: CASNEGQYTDTQYF

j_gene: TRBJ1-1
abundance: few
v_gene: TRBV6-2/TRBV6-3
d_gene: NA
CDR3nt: TGTGCCAGCAGTTACTCTACCTTAGAAGCTTTCTTT
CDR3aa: CASSYSTLEAFF

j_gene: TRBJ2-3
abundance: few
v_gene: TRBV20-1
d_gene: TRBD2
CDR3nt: TGCAGTGTGCGGGGGGGTCCGATTTTTTATACGCAGTATTTT
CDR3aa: CSVRGGPIFYTQYF

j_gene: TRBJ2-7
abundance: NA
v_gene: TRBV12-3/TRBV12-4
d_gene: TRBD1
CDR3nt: TGTGCCAGCAGTTCCACGGACAGGGAAGCGGCCGAGCAGTACTTC
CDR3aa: CASSSTDREAAEQYF

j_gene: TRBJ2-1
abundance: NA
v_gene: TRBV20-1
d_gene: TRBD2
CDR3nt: TGCAGTGCTAGTCCTAGCGGGGGGGCGTGGTTGGTCAATGAGCAGTTCTTC
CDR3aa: CSASPSGGAWLVNEQFF

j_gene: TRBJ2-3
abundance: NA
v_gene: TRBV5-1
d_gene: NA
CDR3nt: TGCGCCAGCAGCTTGTTGCCTACTAGCACAGATACGCAGTATTTT
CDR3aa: CASSLLPTSTDTQYF

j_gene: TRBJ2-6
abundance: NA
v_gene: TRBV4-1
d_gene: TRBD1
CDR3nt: TGCGCCAGCAGCCAGGGACAGGGGAGCTCTGGGGCCAACGTCCTGACTTTC
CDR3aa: CASSQGQGSSGANVLTF

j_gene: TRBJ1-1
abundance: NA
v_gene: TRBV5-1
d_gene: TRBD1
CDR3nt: TGCGCCAGCAGGTTCGACAGGGAGTGGAACACTGAAGCTTTCTTT
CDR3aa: CASRFDREWNTEAFF

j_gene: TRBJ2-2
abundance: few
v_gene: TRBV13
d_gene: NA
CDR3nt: TGTACCAGCAGCTTAATGCCGGGGCGGGGGAACACCGGGGAGCTGTTTTTT
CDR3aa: CTSSLMPGRGNTGELFF